This entry lists 4 T cell receptor beta chains sequenced from one sample in a study of siplizumab effects on memory and regulatory T cells. Profiled with immunoSEQ multiplex PCR; TCRdb holds only in-frame clones, not every one. This sample has nearly 85,000 clones, with approximately 95% found just once. Sequencing used CD8+ T cells sorted from blood. These receptors all come from a human donor in good health.

The chain links TRBV7-9 to TRBJ1-1; D gene uncertain. CDR3 length: 12 amino acids. The germline gives CDR1 SEHNR, CDR2 FQNEAQ (reference sequence). The V end was cut by 3 bases, the J end by 4 bases, with 6 bases between. For the CDR3, the DNA is TGTGCCAGCAGCTTCCTCGGCACTGAAGCTTTCTTT. This gives the protein CASSFLGTEAFF.

The chain combines TRBV19 with TRBJ2-7; 9 positions match TRBD2. CDR3 length: 15 residues. The V and J ends lost 7 bases and 1 base, in that order; junction bases with no gene match: 8. In germline, CDR1 is LNHDA, CDR2 SQIVND (reference sequence). In DNA, the CDR3 is TGTGCCAGTAAAGCGGGAGGTGGTGGGTCCTACGAGCAGTACTTC. This translates into CASKAGGGGSYEQYF.

The chain recombines TRBV21-1 with TRBJ1-4; TRBD1 is taken as the D call from the table, unchecked against the DNA. TRBV21-1 corresponds to a pseudogene. The CDR3 has 15 residues. The CDR3: CASSLRTGRKEKLFF. CDR3 DNA sequence: TGTGCCAGCAGCCTACGGACAGGGCGGAAGGAAAAACTGTTTTTT.

The chain carries TRBV5-1 and TRBJ2-1, with unresolved D. The CDR3 contains 16 residues. Germline assignment: CDR1 SGHRS and CDR2 YFSETQ. Deletions cut 1 base from V and 6 bases from J, with 17 bases between. For the CDR3, the DNA is TGCGCCAGCAGCTTGTGGAAAGGGAAGTCGGGCAATGAGCAGTTCTTC. Its protein product is CASSLWKGKSGNEQFF.